The next 18 T cell receptor beta chains were all read from a single sample in a study of beta chain features in type 1 diabetes (dated by TCRdb to the late 2010s). Libraries were built with the immunoSEQ multiplex PCR assay. The entire amount of isolated RNA was reverse transcribed using the High Capacity cDNA Reverse Transcription Kit, so the sequenced TCRB transcripts were expressed ones. The table was pulled from immuneACCESS by TCRdb, which kept in-frame rearrangements only. Such tables lose some clones; where checked, under half of the loss comes from unresolved V genes, and the rest has no known cause. The sample profile shows hundreds of thousands of clones; approximately 28% of them were found once. The ten largest clonotypes hold almost 0.065% of the sample. Sequenced sample: naive CD4+ T cells from blood. According to the study, the label for this sample's cell subset or site signals: true naive CD4+ T cells. The receptors shown here come from a man aged 18 to 30 in good health.

The chain joins TRBV5-1 to TRBJ2-5; perhaps D is TRBD1 or TRBD2 (5 bases each). CDR3 size: 15 residues. V lost 3 bases and J 3 bases, leaving 15 bases between the germline ends. Germline V gene lookup returns CDR1 SGHRS and CDR2 YFSETQ. The CDR3 DNA reads TGCGCCAGCAGCTGGGGGTCTGCGAACAAAGAGACCCAGTACTTC. Amino acids: CASSWGSANKETQYF. Together with reference TRBV5-1 and TRBJ2-5, the CDR3 gives the full variable domain: KAGVTQTPRYLIKTRGQQVTLSCSPISGHRSVSWYQQTPGQGLQFLFEYFSETQRNKGNFPGRFSGRQFSNSRSEMNVSTLELGDSALYLCASSWGSANKETQYFGPGTRLLVL.

A single count supports this clone. The gene calls are TRBV18 and TRBJ1-1, with D unclear. The length of the CDR3 is 13 residues. V lost 6 bases and J 0 bases, leaving 8 bases between the germline ends. Germline V gives CDR1 KGHSH, CDR2 LQKENI. CDR3 sequence: CASSPTMNTEAFF. Here the CDR3 DNA reads TGTGCCAGCTCTCCGACCATGAACACTGAAGCTTTCTTT. Based on the CDR3 plus reference TRBV18 and TRBJ1-1, the full variable domain is NAGVMQNPRHLVRRRGQEARLRCSPMKGHSHVYWYRQLPEEGLKFMVYLQKENIIDESGMPKERFSAEFPKEGPSILRIQQVVRGDSAAYFCASSPTMNTEAFFGQGTRLTVV.

This chain connects TRBV19 to TRBJ2-1, with a possible D match to TRBD1 (6 bases). This CDR3 is built from 12 residues. Per germline, CDR1 LNHDA and CDR2 SQIVND (reference sequence). The germline V and J ends were trimmed by 6 bases and 4 bases, with 7 bases remaining between them. CDR3 DNA sequence: TGTGCCAGTAGAGACAGGTACAATGAGCAGTTCTTC. This codes for CASRDRYNEQFF.

The chain employs TRBV7-2 and TRBJ2-7, with TRBD2 identical over 8 bases. With V trimmed by 1 base and J by 5 bases, 7 bases remained unmatched. This CDR3 region has 15 residues. Looked up from germline, CDR1 is SGHTA and CDR2 is FQGNSA. The CDR3 reads CASSLGSGGPDEQYF. The CDR3 DNA reads as TGTGCCAGCAGCTTAGGTTCGGGAGGGCCAGACGAGCAGTACTTC.

The chain combines TRBV25-1 with TRBJ2-4; a possible D gene is TRBD2 (6 bases). The CDR3 length is 15 residues. CDR1 and CDR2 (germline): MGHDK, SYGVNS. Trimming removed 5 bases at V and 6 bases at J, with 17 bases between. Here the CDR3 DNA reads TGTGCCAGCAGTACTGGCGGGGTAGGTGGAAACATTCAGTACTTC. This encodes CASSTGGVGGNIQYF.

CDR3: CASSLDNYGYTF. The CDR3, as DNA: TGTGCCAGCAGTTTAGACAACTATGGCTACACCTTC. The chain joins TRBV28 to TRBJ1-2; D is undetermined. CDR1 is MDHEN and CDR2 is SYDVKM in the germline V gene. The CDR3 has 12 amino acids. The germline V and J ends were trimmed by 2 bases and 2 bases, with 3 bases remaining between them.

The chain has TRBV29-1 and TRBJ1-1, with D possibly TRBD1 on 6 matching bases. Trimming took 6 bases from V and 0 from J, leaving 14 bases between them. Germline V lookup: CDR1 SQVTM, CDR2 ANQGSEA. CDR3 length: 14 residues. In DNA, the CDR3 is TGCAGCGTCGCCGCAACAGGGTTGAACACTGAAGCTTTCTTT. Protein sequence: CSVAATGLNTEAFF.

The J gene is TRBJ2-1, the V gene TRBV7-9; TRBD2 aligns across 7 bases. CDR3 size: 13 residues. Germline V gene sequence: CDR1 SEHNR, CDR2 FQNEAQ (reference sequence). J gave up 10 bases and V 5 bases, and 8 bases lay outside the gene matches. The CDR3 sequence: CASSPVSGGEQFF. The CDR3 DNA is TGTGCCAGCAGCCCCGTTTCGGGAGGCGAGCAGTTCTTC.

In its sample, this clone was seen a few times. The rearrangement joins TRBV30 to TRBJ1-1; maybe TRBD1 (6 bases). The V end was cut by 3 bases, the J end by 2 bases, with 10 bases between. The CDR3 is 13 residues long. In germline, CDR1 is GTSNPN, CDR2 SVGIG (reference sequence). Here the CDR3 DNA reads TGTGCCTGGAGCGGACAGATCAACACTGAAGCTTTCTTT. Translating gives CAWSGQINTEAFF.

In this sample, this clone turned up a few times. The DNA for the CDR3 is TGCGCCAGCAGCTTGTTTGGCTCCTGGAGTGAGCAGTTCTTC. This gives the protein CASSLFGSWSEQFF. The chain is built from TRBV5-1 and TRBJ2-1, with D unclear. The V and J ends lost 1 base and 9 bases respectively, with 14 bases between them. Germline CDR1 is SGHRS and CDR2 is YFSETQ. This CDR3 region has 14 residues.

The gene calls are TRBV30 and TRBJ1-1; D is uncertain. The CDR3 length is 12 residues. V was clipped by 0 bases and J by 11 bases, with 13 bases between them. CDR1 and CDR2 (germline): GTSNPN, SVGIG (reference sequence). The chain's CDR3 is CAWSVRWEVAFF. The CDR3 coding sequence is TGTGCCTGGAGTGTACGGTGGGAGGTGGCTTTCTTT.

The V call is TRBV30, the J call TRBJ1-1; no clear D. V lost 2 bases, J lost 10 bases, and 17 bases lay in between. CDR1 GTSNPN and CDR2 SVGIG come from the germline V gene (reference sequence). This CDR3 comprises 13 residues. The CDR3 loop reads CAWSNMADQGAFF. Here the CDR3 DNA reads TGTGCCTGGAGTAACATGGCAGACCAAGGAGCTTTCTTT.

The V and J genes are TRBV7-2 and TRBJ2-1; D gene uncertain. The germline V and J ends were trimmed by 2 bases and 3 bases, with 11 bases remaining between them. The length of the CDR3 is 15 residues. From germline, CDR1 is SGHTA and CDR2 FQGNSA. The CDR3 nucleotides read TGTGCCAGCAGCTTATCTGCCAGGAACTACAATGAGCAGTTCTTC. Protein: CASSLSARNYNEQFF.

The chain recombines TRBV5-1 with TRBJ2-3, with a weak D call TRBD2 (5 bases). CDR1 and CDR2 (germline): SGHRS, YFSETQ. The germline V and J ends were trimmed by 4 bases and 0 bases, with 15 bases remaining between them. This CDR3 has 16 amino acids. The CDR3 nucleotides are TGCGCCAGCAGCCGCAACCTAGCCGTTAGCACAGATACGCAGTATTTT. Translation gives CASSRNLAVSTDTQYF.

This clone was detected only a few times. The chain joins TRBV30 to TRBJ1-2, with unresolved D. Looked up from germline, CDR1 is GTSNPN and CDR2 is SVGIG (reference sequence). The length of the CDR3 is 15 residues. Trimming removed 0 bases from V and 6 bases from J, with 17 bases in between. The chain's CDR3 is CAWSVWAGLADGYTF. CDR3 in DNA: TGTGCCTGGAGTGTATGGGCAGGACTGGCCGATGGCTACACCTTC.

The rearrangement links TRBV5-1 to TRBJ2-5, with D possibly TRBD2 on 6 matching bases. V was trimmed by 4 bases and J by 4 bases, leaving 14 bases between them. Per the germline V gene, CDR1 is SGHRS and CDR2 is YFSETQ. The length of the CDR3 is 14 residues. CDR3 nucleotide sequence: TGCGCCAGCAGCATCAAACTAGCTGGAGAGACCCAGTACTTC. This translates into CASSIKLAGETQYF.

This CDR3 reads CASTRPGAGANVLTF. The DNA of the CDR3 is TGTGCCAGCACCCGGCCAGGGGCCGGGGCCAACGTCCTGACTTTC. The chain uses TRBV6-5 and TRBJ2-6, with TRBD1 as a possible D gene (6 bases). V dropped 7 bases and J dropped 4 bases, with 14 bases sitting between them. The CDR3 is made up of 15 amino acids. Germline assignment: CDR1 MNHEY and CDR2 SVGAGI.

This clone turned up a few times. The chain links TRBV4-2 to TRBJ2-7; maybe TRBD2 (5 bases). Germline V gene sequence: CDR1 LGHNA, CDR2 YNFKEQ. Trimming left V 4 bases short and J 3 bases short, with 10 bases between. The CDR3 contains 13 residues. The CDR3 loop is CASSPGGFYEQYF. The CDR3 bases are TGTGCCAGCAGCCCTGGCGGGTTCTACGAGCAGTACTTC.